This record looks at one T cell receptor (beta chain) sequence and its context. The sample belongs to a study of T cells after yellow fever vaccination. V dropped 3 bases and J dropped 0 bases, with 12 bases sitting between them. The germline V gene encodes CDR1 SGHRS and CDR2 YFSETQ. CDR3 length equals 15 residues. A single record per CDR3 protein comes from TCRdb applying MiXCR to the 5' RACE reads. The sample lists around 150,000 distinct CDR3 sequences, about 7% occurring once. The chain couples TRBV5-1 to TRBJ1-1; D uncertain. This TCR was sampled from a young man who received the YFV17D yellow fever vaccine. Material: CD4+ T cells sorted from PBMCs, obtained more than 4 days after the first yellow fever vaccination. The CDR3 nucleotides read TGCGCCAGCAGCTCGGACTCCTCAATGAACACTGAAGCTTTCTTT. Protein product: CASSSDSSMNTEAFF. Full variable domain (outside the CDR3, taken from reference TRBV5-1 and TRBJ1-1): KAGVTQTPRYLIKTRGQQVTLSCSPISGHRSVSWYQQTPGQGLQFLFEYFSETQRNKGNFPGRFSGRQFSNSRSEMNVSTLELGDSALYLCASSSDSSMNTEAFFGQGTRLTVV.